This is a list of T cell receptor beta chains from one sample in a study of shared clonotypes between healthy human individuals. TCRdb keeps only in-frame clones here, not all; method: immunoSEQ multiplex PCR. The profile shows about 680,000 clones, about 90% of them singletons. Material: naive CD8+ T cells sorted from blood. All receptors come from a man under 40 in good health. Each CDR3 is given with its conserved first and last residue. The order of the fields is CDR3 protein, V gene, J gene, clone size, CDR3 length. Size is stated for part of the rows, as once, few or many counts, or as a class when the clone is expanded.

CDR3aa: CASSFLSGSLNEQFF
v_gene: TRBV27
j_gene: TRBJ2-1
abundance: -
len: 15

CDR3aa: CASSHQGNEQYF
v_gene: TRBV13
j_gene: TRBJ2-7
abundance: -
len: 12

CDR3aa: CAITQGAGDYGYTF
v_gene: TRBV10-3
j_gene: TRBJ1-2
abundance: -
len: 14

CDR3aa: CASRPSTGDLEKLFF
v_gene: TRBV27
j_gene: TRBJ1-4
abundance: -
len: 15

CDR3aa: CASSTLGPNTEAFF
v_gene: TRBV5-1
j_gene: TRBJ1-1
abundance: many
len: 14

CDR3aa: CASSAMAGPSNNQPQHF
v_gene: TRBV19
j_gene: TRBJ1-5
abundance: -
len: 17

CDR3aa: CASRQGLGNQPQHF
v_gene: TRBV10-2
j_gene: TRBJ1-5
abundance: -
len: 14

CDR3aa: CASSITSGSYEQYF
v_gene: TRBV27
j_gene: TRBJ2-7
abundance: -
len: 14

CDR3aa: CASSQAGVDQETQYF
v_gene: TRBV4-1
j_gene: TRBJ2-5
abundance: -
len: 15

CDR3aa: CASSGGTATNEKLFF
v_gene: TRBV9
j_gene: TRBJ1-4
abundance: -
len: 15

CDR3aa: CASSSTGQMNTEAFF
v_gene: TRBV7-9
j_gene: TRBJ1-1
abundance: -
len: 15

CDR3aa: CSVEHSGNTGELFF
v_gene: TRBV29-1
j_gene: TRBJ2-2
abundance: -
len: 14

CDR3aa: CASSSQDRDRTYEQYF
v_gene: TRBV28
j_gene: TRBJ2-7
abundance: -
len: 16

CDR3aa: CASSQGRGEQFF
v_gene: TRBV11-2
j_gene: TRBJ2-1
abundance: -
len: 12

CDR3aa: CASTLGERLLEQYF
v_gene: TRBV28
j_gene: TRBJ2-7
abundance: -
len: 14

CDR3aa: CASRVLVGNEQFF
v_gene: TRBV2
j_gene: TRBJ2-1
abundance: -
len: 13

CDR3aa: CASSLTGWASNEQFF
v_gene: TRBV27
j_gene: TRBJ2-1
abundance: -
len: 15

CDR3aa: CASSTTTGNTEAFF
v_gene: TRBV9
j_gene: TRBJ1-1
abundance: -
len: 14

CDR3aa: CASSQVLAGGTGELFF
v_gene: TRBV4-1
j_gene: TRBJ2-2
abundance: once
len: 16

CDR3aa: CASSSQGYNEQFF
v_gene: TRBV11-3
j_gene: TRBJ2-1
abundance: -
len: 13

CDR3aa: CASRLQGTHEQYF
v_gene: TRBV28
j_gene: TRBJ2-7
abundance: -
len: 13

CDR3aa: CASSQTSGTEFYEQYF
v_gene: TRBV4-1
j_gene: TRBJ2-7
abundance: -
len: 16

CDR3aa: CASTPGTGYYYEQYF
v_gene: TRBV5-5
j_gene: -
abundance: -
len: 15

CDR3aa: CASSSGLAFSYNEQFF
v_gene: TRBV27
j_gene: TRBJ2-1
abundance: few
len: 16

CDR3aa: CASSPRDSAYEQYF
v_gene: TRBV25-1
j_gene: TRBJ2-7
abundance: -
len: 14

CDR3aa: CASSIGTIYEQYF
v_gene: TRBV19
j_gene: TRBJ2-7
abundance: -
len: 13

CDR3aa: CASSLGSQYPSYEQYF
v_gene: TRBV5-4
j_gene: TRBJ2-7
abundance: -
len: 16

CDR3aa: CASSLVQGLRSYEQYF
v_gene: TRBV5-6
j_gene: TRBJ2-7
abundance: -
len: 16

CDR3aa: CSVESTGYTDTQYF
v_gene: TRBV29-1
j_gene: TRBJ2-3
abundance: -
len: 14

CDR3aa: CASSFRQIQGTEAFF
v_gene: TRBV27
j_gene: TRBJ1-1
abundance: -
len: 15

CDR3aa: CATRGYNEQFF
v_gene: TRBV19
j_gene: TRBJ2-1
abundance: -
len: 11

CDR3aa: CSVEPHREYGEETQYF
v_gene: TRBV29-1
j_gene: TRBJ2-5
abundance: -
len: 16

CDR3aa: CASKGSGGSSYNEQFF
v_gene: TRBV28
j_gene: TRBJ2-1
abundance: once
len: 16

CDR3aa: CASSLQGDTQYF
v_gene: TRBV6-6
j_gene: TRBJ2-3
abundance: -
len: 12

CDR3aa: CASSEAPYNEQFF
v_gene: TRBV6-4
j_gene: TRBJ2-1
abundance: -
len: 13

CDR3aa: CASSLSLGETYEQYF
v_gene: TRBV27
j_gene: TRBJ2-7
abundance: -
len: 15

CDR3aa: CASSFRGVGVGTEAFF
v_gene: TRBV28
j_gene: TRBJ1-1
abundance: -
len: 16

CDR3aa: CASSPGQGLTDTQYF
v_gene: TRBV5-4
j_gene: TRBJ2-3
abundance: -
len: 15

CDR3aa: CASSPRQGVNTEAFF
v_gene: TRBV11-2
j_gene: TRBJ1-1
abundance: -
len: 15

CDR3aa: CASSWGGLNTEAFF
v_gene: TRBV27
j_gene: TRBJ1-1
abundance: -
len: 14

CDR3aa: CASRLLGASGRSGSEQFF
v_gene: TRBV28
j_gene: TRBJ2-1
abundance: -
len: 18

CDR3aa: CASSDGTGGTYEQYF
v_gene: TRBV6-1
j_gene: TRBJ2-7
abundance: -
len: 15

CDR3aa: CASSTRHRDTAYNEQFF
v_gene: TRBV7-6
j_gene: TRBJ2-1
abundance: -
len: 17

CDR3aa: CASSQVAGASYNEQFF
v_gene: TRBV19
j_gene: TRBJ2-1
abundance: -
len: 16

CDR3aa: CASSSGQGTYNEQFF
v_gene: TRBV11-2
j_gene: TRBJ2-1
abundance: -
len: 15

CDR3aa: CASSLDGQGAPTNEKLFF
v_gene: TRBV7-9
j_gene: TRBJ1-4
abundance: -
len: 18

CDR3aa: CASSLEDPNNEQFF
v_gene: TRBV5-1
j_gene: TRBJ2-1
abundance: -
len: 14

CDR3aa: CASSITGTSVYYEQYF
v_gene: TRBV19
j_gene: TRBJ2-7
abundance: -
len: 16

CDR3aa: CASSDRDYHYNEQFF
v_gene: TRBV9
j_gene: TRBJ2-1
abundance: -
len: 15

CDR3aa: CASTGANEQFF
v_gene: TRBV7-3
j_gene: TRBJ2-1
abundance: -
len: 11

CDR3aa: CASSLTSGRANEQFF
v_gene: TRBV5-4
j_gene: TRBJ2-1
abundance: -
len: 15